The 16 T cell receptor beta chains presented below share a single source sample, sequenced in a study of shared clonotypes between healthy human individuals. Here immunoSEQ multiplex PCR was the method, and the copy in TCRdb shows in-frame clones only, minus some. The data show over a million clones, about 98.5% seen once. Specimen: naive CD4+ T cells sorted from blood. Subset denoted: CD45RA+ positively selected. The receptors were gathered from a man aged 25 to 40 in good health.

V is TRBV7-7 and J is TRBJ2-3; D is possibly TRBD1 (6 bases). V lost 5 bases and J 0 bases, leaving 12 bases between the germline ends. Germline CDR1 reads SSHAT; CDR2 reads FNYEAQ (reference sequence). This CDR3 spans 15 amino acids. The CDR3 coding sequence is TGTGCCAGCAGCCGGACAGCTTCTAGCACAGATACGCAGTATTTT. It encodes CASSRTASSTDTQYF.

CDR3 nucleotide sequence: TGCGCCAGCAGCCAGGGTAGCGCGACAGATACGCAGTATTTT. Its protein is CASSQGSATDTQYF. This rearrangement joins TRBV4-3 to TRBJ2-3, with a possible D match to TRBD2 (5 bases). Trimming took off 3 bases at V and 3 bases at J, with 10 bases between the two ends. Looked up from germline, CDR1 is LGHNA and CDR2 is YSLEER. The CDR3 spans 14 residues.

The chain recombines TRBV19 with TRBJ2-5; 10 nucleotides line up with TRBD1. V shed 4 bases and J 4 bases; nucleotides not matched to a gene: 3. CDR1 LNHDA and CDR2 SQIVND come from the germline V gene (reference sequence). The CDR3 sequence is 14 residues long. CDR3: CASSKGQGGETQYF. CDR3 nucleotide sequence: TGTGCCAGTAGTAAAGGACAGGGGGGAGAGACCCAGTACTTC.

This clone is a singleton in its sample. The chain uses TRBV29-1 and TRBJ2-5; no reliable D call. The CDR3 runs 11 residues. V was pared by 1 base and J by 5 bases, with 5 bases between. The germline gives CDR1 SQVTM, CDR2 ANQGSEA. CDR3 sequence: CSVEVGETQYF. In DNA, the CDR3 is TGCAGCGTTGAAGTGGGGGAGACCCAGTACTTC.

CDR3 protein: CASREHRVNTGELFF. The CDR3 DNA sequence: TGTGCCAGCAGAGAGCACAGGGTAAACACCGGGGAGCTGTTTTTT. V usage is TRBV5-4 and J usage is TRBJ2-2; possibly TRBD1 for D (6 bases). Trimming took 5 bases from V and 2 from J, leaving 13 bases between them. Germline assignment: CDR1 SGHNT and CDR2 YYREEE (reference sequence). The CDR3 covers 15 residues.

V usage is TRBV19 and J usage is TRBJ2-7; the D gene is possibly TRBD2 (6 bases). The CDR3 spans 13 residues. V lost 6 bases, J lost 7 bases, and 16 bases lay in between. The V gene's germline CDR1 is LNHDA and CDR2 SQIVND (reference sequence). The CDR3 sequence is CASRGLGAGEQYF. The CDR3 DNA reads TGTGCCAGTAGAGGTTTAGGGGCGGGGGAGCAGTACTTC. Combining the CDR3 with reference TRBV19 and TRBJ2-7 gives the whole variable domain DGGITQSPKYLFRKEGQNVTLSCEQNLNHDAMYWYRQDPGQGLRLIYYSQIVNDFQKGDIAEGYSVSREKKESFPLTVTSAQKNPTAFYLCASRGLGAGEQYFGPGTRLTVT.

The rearrangement links TRBV27 to TRBJ1-2; no definite D call. The CDR3 spans 12 residues. V was clipped by 2 bases and J by 8 bases, with 9 bases between them. Per the germline V gene, CDR1 is MNHEY and CDR2 is SMNVEV (reference sequence). CDR3 DNA: TGTGCCAGCAGTTTAAAGGGCCAAGGCTACACCTTC. Residues: CASSLKGQGYTF.

The rearrangement links TRBV18 to TRBJ1-1; possible D gene TRBD1, 5 bases. The CDR3 runs to 15 residues. Trimming cost V 3 bases and J 0 bases, with 11 bases left between them. The germline CDR1 and CDR2 sequences are KGHSH and LQKENI. CDR3: CASSPSGSMNTEAFF. The CDR3 region has the DNA TGTGCCAGCTCACCTTCAGGGTCCATGAACACTGAAGCTTTCTTT. The full variable domain, with the rest looked up from reference TRBV18 and TRBJ1-1, is NAGVMQNPRHLVRRRGQEARLRCSPMKGHSHVYWYRQLPEEGLKFMVYLQKENIIDESGMPKERFSAEFPKEGPSILRIQQVVRGDSAAYFCASSPSGSMNTEAFFGQGTRLTVV.

This clone was observed once. The chain links TRBV15 to TRBJ2-1, with D possibly matching TRBD1 (6 bases). V was shortened by 6 bases and J by 5 bases, with 14 bases between the two germline ends. Germline CDR1 is LNHNV and CDR2 is YYDKDF (reference sequence). The CDR3 totals 14 residues. The CDR3 loop is CATRTGTINNEQFF. The CDR3 DNA reads as TGTGCCACCAGAACCGGGACAATTAACAATGAGCAGTTCTTC.

The chain recombines TRBV11-1 with TRBJ2-2, with D tentatively TRBD2 (5 bases). This CDR3 region has 19 residues. In germline, CDR1 is SGHAT, CDR2 FQDESV (reference sequence). Trimming removed 5 bases from V and 6 bases from J, with 28 bases in between. CDR3 bases: TGTGCCAGCAGCCAAACCGGACTCAAACCCCCAACATGGGCCGGGGAGCTGTTTTTT. Its protein is CASSQTGLKPPTWAGELFF. The entire variable domain, with the rest obtained from reference TRBV11-1 and TRBJ2-2, is as follows: EAEVAQSPRYKITEKSQAVAFWCDPISGHATLYWYRQILGQGPELLVQFQDESVVDDSQLPKDRFSAERLKGVDSTLKIQPAELGDSAMYLCASSQTGLKPPTWAGELFFGEGSRLTVL.

The chain carries TRBV11-2 and TRBJ2-6; 7 bases map to TRBD1. With V trimmed by 5 bases and J by 0 bases, 13 bases remained unmatched. Per germline, CDR1 SGHAT and CDR2 FQNNGV. This CDR3 has 19 amino acids. CDR3: CASSRMTGFRSSGANVLTF. CDR3 bases: TGTGCCAGCAGCCGCATGACAGGGTTCCGAAGCTCTGGGGCCAACGTCCTGACTTTC.

J is TRBJ1-5 and V is TRBV5-5; D is uncertain. CDR1 is SGHKS and CDR2 is YYEKEE in the germline V gene (reference sequence). There are 14 residues in the CDR3. The V end was cut by 4 bases, the J end by 5 bases, with 13 bases between. The CDR3 DNA follows: TGTGCCAGCAGCCAGGCGGCAACCGATCAGCCCCAGCATTTT. This translates into CASSQAATDQPQHF.

The V gene is TRBV19, the J gene TRBJ2-7; D unresolved. The germline V gene encodes CDR1 LNHDA and CDR2 SQIVND (reference sequence). The length of the CDR3 is 16 residues. V lost 5 bases to trimming and J lost 8 bases, with 25 bases between them. The CDR3 region is CASSLILGSGGSKQYF. The CDR3 region has the DNA TGTGCCAGTAGTTTGATTCTAGGGTCCGGTGGCAGTAAGCAGTACTTC.

The V and J genes are TRBV29-1 and TRBJ1-4, with a tentative D call TRBD1 (6 bases). Trimming pared 6 bases from V and 8 bases from J, leaving 19 bases between. The CDR3 runs to 14 residues. Germline CDR1 is SQVTM and CDR2 is ANQGSEA. Here the CDR3 reads CSVWVRGRGEKLFF. The CDR3 region has the DNA TGCAGCGTCTGGGTACGGGGGCGCGGCGAAAAACTGTTTTTT.

The chain uses TRBV5-1 and TRBJ2-2; D unresolved. Germline CDR1 is SGHRS and CDR2 is YFSETQ. V lost 4 bases and J 6 bases, leaving 13 bases between the germline ends. The CDR3 is 14 amino acids. The CDR3 sequence: CASSHPRVSGELFF. In DNA, the CDR3 is TGCGCCAGCAGCCATCCTAGGGTTTCCGGGGAGCTGTTTTTT.

The V call is TRBV6-6, the J call TRBJ1-4; D uncertain. The germline V gene has CDR1 MNHNY and CDR2 SVGAGI (reference sequence). The V and J ends lost 8 bases and 0 bases respectively, with 10 bases between them. This CDR3 has 14 amino acids. Here the CDR3 DNA reads TGTGCCAGCCGTCCAGGCTCAACTAATGAAAAACTGTTTTTT. Translated: CASRPGSTNEKLFF.